This T cell receptor (beta chain) was recorded in a study of blood T cell repertoires in COVID-19. Trimming took 6 bases from V and 10 from J; bases not matched to a gene: 9. The CDR3 runs to 13 residues. CDR1 is MNHEY and CDR2 is SVGEGT in the germline V gene. The authors' processing: Quantification of nucleated cells was approximated via reference gene primer amplification. This table comes from immunoSEQ multiplex PCR, and its TCRdb copy is limited to in-frame clones, with some not included. The V and J calls and clone size are taken from that table; D and trimming were inferred from the DNA. The sample gives 120,000 or so clones, about 88% of which show up once; over 1% is in the top ten.

Sequenced sample: peripheral blood. This TCR was sampled from a woman older than 75 with acute or convalescent COVID-19. J is TRBJ1-1 and V is TRBV6-2 or TRBV6-3; 9 positions agree with TRBD1. The CDR3 protein is CASSRDRVIAAFF. The CDR3 DNA reads as TGTGCCAGCAGCCGGGACAGGGTCATAGCAGCTTTCTTT.